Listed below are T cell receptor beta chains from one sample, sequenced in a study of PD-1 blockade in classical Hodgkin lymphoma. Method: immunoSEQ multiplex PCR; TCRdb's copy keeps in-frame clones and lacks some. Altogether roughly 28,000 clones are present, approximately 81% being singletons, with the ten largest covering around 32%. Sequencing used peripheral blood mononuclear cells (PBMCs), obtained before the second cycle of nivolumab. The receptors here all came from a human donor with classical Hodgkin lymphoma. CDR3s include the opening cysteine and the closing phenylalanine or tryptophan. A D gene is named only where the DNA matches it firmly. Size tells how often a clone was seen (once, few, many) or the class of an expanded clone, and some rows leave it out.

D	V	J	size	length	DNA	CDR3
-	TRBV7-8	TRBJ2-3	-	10	TGTGCCAGCAGCCAATATACGCAGTATTTT	CASSQYTQYF
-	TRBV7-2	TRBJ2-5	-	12	TGTGCCAGCAGCATGAACCGGGAGACCCAGTACTTC	CASSMNRETQYF
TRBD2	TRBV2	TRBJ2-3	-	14	TGTGCCAGCAGTTCTAGCGGGGGGGCAGATACGCAGTATTTT	CASSSSGGADTQYF
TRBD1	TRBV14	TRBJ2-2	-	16	TGTGCCAGCAGCCAAACCGGGACAGGGGGGACCGGGGAGCTGTTTTTT	CASSQTGTGGTGELFF
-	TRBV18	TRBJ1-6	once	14	TGTGCCAGCTCACCACCGGAGACTAATTCACCCCTCCACTTT	CASSPPETNSPLHF
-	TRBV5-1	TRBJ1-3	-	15	TGCGCCAGCAGCCCGGGAGGGCGCTCTGGAAACACCATATATTTT	CASSPGGRSGNTIYF
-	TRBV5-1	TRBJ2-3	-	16	TGCGCCAGCAGCCAGACTCAGGGAGTATGGGCAGATACGCAGTATTTT	CASSQTQGVWADTQYF
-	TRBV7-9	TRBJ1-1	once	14	TGTGCCAGCAGTTGGATGGAGACGAACACTGAAGCTTTCTTT	CASSWMETNTEAFF
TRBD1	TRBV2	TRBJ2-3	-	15	TGTGCCAGCAGTGAACGGCAGGGGGCAAGAGATACGCAGTATTTT	CASSERQGARDTQYF
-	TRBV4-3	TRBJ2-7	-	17	TGCGCCAGCAGCCAAGATGTCGTGGGACTTGGGAAATACGAGCAGTACTTC	CASSQDVVGLGKYEQYF
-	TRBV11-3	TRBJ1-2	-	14	TGTGCCAGCAGCTTATTCCGGGGGCGAGATGGCTACACCTTC	CASSLFRGRDGYTF
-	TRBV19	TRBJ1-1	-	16	TGTGCCAGTAGTATTTTTTTGGCGGACATGAACACTGAAGCTTTCTTT	CASSIFLADMNTEAFF
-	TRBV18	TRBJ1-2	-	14	TGTGCCAGCTCACCGGGACCTACCTCGCATGGCTACACCTTC	CASSPGPTSHGYTF
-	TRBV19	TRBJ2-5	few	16	TGTGCCAGTAGTATACGCCGCGGAGGCCTAGGGGAGACCCAGTACTTC	CASSIRRGGLGETQYF
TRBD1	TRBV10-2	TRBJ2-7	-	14	TGCGCCACCTCCCTCCGGACAGGGGGCGACGAGCAGTACTTC	CATSLRTGGDEQYF
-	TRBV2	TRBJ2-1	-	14	TGTGCCAGCAGTCGACGACAGGTCTACAATGAGCAGTTCTTC	CASSRRQVYNEQFF
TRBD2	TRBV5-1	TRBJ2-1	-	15	TGCGCCAGCAGTTATGGACTAGCCGGTGAGGGGGAGCAGTTCTTC	CASSYGLAGEGEQFF
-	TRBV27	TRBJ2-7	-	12	TGTGCCAGCAGTTTTATAGGGAACGAGCAGTACTTC	CASSFIGNEQYF
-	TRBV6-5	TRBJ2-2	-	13	TGTGCCAGCAGTTACAGGGAAACCGGGGAGCTGTTTTTT	CASSYRETGELFF
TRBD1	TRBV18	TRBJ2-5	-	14	TGTGCCAGCTCACCTAACAGGGGCCAAGAGACCCAGTACTTC	CASSPNRGQETQYF
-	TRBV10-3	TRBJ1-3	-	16	TGTGCCATCAGTCGACAGGATCCCTCCTCTGGAAACACCATATATTTT	CAISRQDPSSGNTIYF
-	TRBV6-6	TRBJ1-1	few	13	TGTGCCAGCAGTTACTCGTGGGACACTGAAGCTTTCTTT	CASSYSWDTEAFF
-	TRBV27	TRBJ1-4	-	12	TGTGCCAGCAGTTTATTAGGTGAAAAACTGTTTTTT	CASSLLGEKLFF
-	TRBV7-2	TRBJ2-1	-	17	TGTGCCAGCAGCCCCTGGGCGGGGTCGGGCGCCTACAATGAGCAGTTCTTC	CASSPWAGSGAYNEQFF
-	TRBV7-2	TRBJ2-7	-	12	TGTGCCAGCAGCCTACGGAGGGGCGAGCAGTACTTC	CASSLRRGEQYF
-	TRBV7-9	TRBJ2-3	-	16	TGTGCCAGCAGCGTAGGGGCGGGACTTAGCACAGATACGCAGTATTTT	CASSVGAGLSTDTQYF
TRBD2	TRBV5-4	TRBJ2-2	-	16	TGTGCCAGCAGCACCGGGACTAGCGGGGGCACCGGGGAGCTGTTTTTT	CASSTGTSGGTGELFF
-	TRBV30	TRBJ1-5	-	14	TGTGCCTGGAGTGCGGGAGGGAGCGATCAGCCCCAGCATTTT	CAWSAGGSDQPQHF
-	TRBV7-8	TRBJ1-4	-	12	TGTGCCAGCAGCTTTTTAGGTGAAAAACTGTTTTTT	CASSFLGEKLFF
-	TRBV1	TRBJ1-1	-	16	TGCACCAGCAGCCAAGATCCCGCGGACAGTAACACTGAAGCTTTCTTT	CTSSQDPADSNTEAFF
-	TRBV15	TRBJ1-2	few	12	TGTGCCACCAGCAGAGATACCTTTGGCTACACCTTC	CATSRDTFGYTF
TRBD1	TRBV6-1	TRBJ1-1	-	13	TGTGCCAGCAGTCAAACAGGGGGCACTGAAGCTTTCTTT	CASSQTGGTEAFF
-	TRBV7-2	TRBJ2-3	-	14	TGTGCCAGCAGCCCGCAGGGGAGCGCAGATACGCAGTATTTT	CASSPQGSADTQYF
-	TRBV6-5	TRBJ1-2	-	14	TGTGCCAGCAGAAAACAGGGCCTTGACTATGGCTATACCTTC	CASRKQGLDYGYTF
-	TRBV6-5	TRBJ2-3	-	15	TGTGCCAGCAGTTACTCTAGATCTAGCACAGATACGCAGTATTTT	CASSYSRSSTDTQYF
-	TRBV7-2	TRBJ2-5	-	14	TGTGCCAGCAGCATCACCAGCGGATTAGAGACCCAGTACTTC	CASSITSGLETQYF
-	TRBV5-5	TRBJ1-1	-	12	TGTGCCAGCAGCTTGGAATGGGCGAAAGCTTTCTTT	CASSLEWAKAFF
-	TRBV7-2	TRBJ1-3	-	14	TGTGCCAGCAGCCTGGGACTCCAGGGCAGCACCATATATTTT	CASSLGLQGSTIYF
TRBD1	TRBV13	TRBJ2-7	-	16	TGTGCCAGCAGCTTAGATCGAGGGGGCTTCTCCTACGAGCAGTACTTC	CASSLDRGGFSYEQYF
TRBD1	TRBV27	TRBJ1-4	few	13	TGTGCCAGCGGGACTCAGGGGGAGGGCAGACTGTTTTTT	CASGTQGEGRLFF
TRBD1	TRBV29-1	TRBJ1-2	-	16	TGCAGCGTTGGGGGACAGGGAGGATTTACTAACTATGGCTACACCTTC	CSVGGQGGFTNYGYTF
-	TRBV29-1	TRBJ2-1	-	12	TGCAGCGTTGCCCCCGTGAGCAATGAGCAGTTCTTC	CSVAPVSNEQFF
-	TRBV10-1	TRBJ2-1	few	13	TGCGCCAGCAGGCAGATGACGGGCCATGAGCAGTTCTTC	CASRQMTGHEQFF
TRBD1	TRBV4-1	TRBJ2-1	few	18	TGCGCCAGCAGCCAAGATCCCATCCGGACAGGGAATAACAATGAGCAGTTCTTC	CASSQDPIRTGNNNEQFF
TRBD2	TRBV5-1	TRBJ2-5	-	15	TGCGCCAGCAGCTCCACAAGCGGGGGGCAAGAGACCCAGTACTTC	CASSSTSGGQETQYF
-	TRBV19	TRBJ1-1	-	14	TGTGCCAGTAGGGCCGGGGGGAGGAACACTGAAGCTTTCTTT	CASRAGGRNTEAFF
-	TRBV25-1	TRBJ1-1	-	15	TGTGCCAGTTCGTCGTGGGGCAATTTGAACACTGAAGCTTTCTTT	CASSSWGNLNTEAFF
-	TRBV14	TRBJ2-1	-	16	TGTGCCAGCAGCCAAGAGGCAGGGGCTACCTACAATGAGCAGTTCTTC	CASSQEAGATYNEQFF
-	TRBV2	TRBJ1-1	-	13	TGTGCCAGCAGTGAAGGGGGGAACACTGAAGCTTTCTTT	CASSEGGNTEAFF
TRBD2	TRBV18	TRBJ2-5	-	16	TGTGCCAGCTCACCACCGAGCGGGGGGAGTGTGGAGACCCAGTACTTC	CASSPPSGGSVETQYF
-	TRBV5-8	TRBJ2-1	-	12	TGTGCCAGCAGCTTGGACCACAATGAGCAGTTCTTC	CASSLDHNEQFF